These 26 T cell receptor beta chains came from one sample sequenced in a study of blood T cell repertoires in COVID-19. Profiled with immunoSEQ multiplex PCR; TCRdb holds only in-frame clones, not every one. The top ten clones hold approximately 3.5% of a sample with roughly 120,000 clones, around 83% of them seen once. The specimen was peripheral blood. These receptors were taken from a woman of 80 years or more with COVID-19, enrolled during active disease.

V usage is TRBV6-6 and J usage is TRBJ1-5, with D tentatively TRBD1 (6 bases). The CDR3 spans 14 residues. V was pared by 9 bases and J by 1 base, with 13 bases between. The germline V gene encodes CDR1 MNHNY and CDR2 SVGAGI (reference sequence). CDR3 sequence: CASRGGGSNQPQHF. The CDR3 nucleotides are TGTGCCAGTCGAGGGGGGGGGAGCAATCAGCCCCAGCATTTT.

The sample holds one count of this clone. V usage is TRBV3-1 (or the pseudogene TRBV3-2) and J usage is TRBJ1-2; 7 bases agree with TRBD1. The CDR3 spans 15 residues. Germline CDR1 reads LGHDT; CDR2 reads YNNKEL (reference sequence). After removal of 3 bases from V and 4 bases from J, the junction contained 8 bases not matched to a gene. The CDR3 here is CASSQGQSPIYGYTF. The CDR3 DNA reads TGTGCCAGCAGCCAGGGACAGTCCCCCATCTATGGCTACACCTTC.

The chain uses TRBV5-8 and TRBJ1-3; 11 bases line up with TRBD1. Germline V gene lookup returns CDR1 SGHTS and CDR2 YDEGEE. The CDR3 runs 15 residues. V lost 4 bases, J lost 2 bases, and 2 bases stayed unmatched. The CDR3 nucleotides are TGTGCCAGCAGCCCGGACAGGGGGCCTGGAAACACCATATATTTT. Its protein is CASSPDRGPGNTIYF. Full variable domain (rest looked up from reference TRBV5-8 and TRBJ1-3): EAGVTQSPTHLIKTRGQQATLRCSPISGHTSVYWYQQALGLGLQFLLWYDEGEERNRGNFPPRFSGRQFPNYSSELNVNALELEDSALYLCASSPDRGPGNTIYFGEGSWLTVV.

The chain is built from TRBV29-1 and TRBJ2-3; TRBD1 might be the D (5 bases). Between the trimmed V and J ends, which lost 4 bases and 5 bases, there was a span of 13 bases. Per the germline V gene, CDR1 is SQVTM and CDR2 is ANQGSEA. The CDR3 is 13 residues long. CDR3 nucleotide sequence: TGCAGCGTTGCCACAGGCCTGAGAGATACGCAGTATTTT. Translated: CSVATGLRDTQYF.

The gene calls are TRBV27 and TRBJ2-1, with D unclear. Germline loops: CDR1 MNHEY, CDR2 SMNVEV (reference sequence). V shed 6 bases and J shed 0 bases, with 9 bases lying between them. The CDR3 is 14 residues long. The CDR3 region is CASSSTRSYNEQFF. CDR3 bases: TGTGCCAGCAGCTCGACTCGCTCCTACAATGAGCAGTTCTTC.

Only one count was recorded for this clone. V and J are TRBV19 and TRBJ2-1, with TRBD2 matching 7 bases. This CDR3 region has 14 residues. Germline CDR1 LNHDA, CDR2 SQIVND (reference sequence). V lost 3 bases and J lost 12; bases outside the gene matches: 11. The CDR3 sequence is CASSMVYGGSGQFF. CDR3 sequence (DNA): TGTGCCAGTAGTATGGTGTACGGCGGGAGCGGGCAGTTCTTC.

This clone occurred a few times. This chain uses TRBV6-1 with TRBJ1-6; 11 bases align to TRBD1. With 1 base clipped from V and 12 bases from J, the junction kept 5 bases outside the gene matches. Germline V gives CDR1 MNHNS, CDR2 SASEGT. The CDR3 contains 15 residues. The CDR3 here is CASSEGTGGGIPLHF. The CDR3 nucleotides read TGTGCCAGCAGTGAAGGGACAGGGGGCGGTATACCCCTCCACTTT.

The chain uses TRBV11-2 and TRBJ2-2; 9 nucleotides align to TRBD1. The CDR3 length is 16 residues. The V and J ends lost 5 bases and 3 bases, in that order; junction bases with no gene match: 7. The germline V gene encodes CDR1 SGHAT and CDR2 FQNNGV. Here the CDR3 DNA reads TGTGCCAGCAGCCGACCGGGACAGGGTTACACCGGGGAGCTGTTTTTT. Protein: CASSRPGQGYTGELFF.

The chain has TRBV5-5 and TRBJ1-1, with D possibly matching TRBD1 (6 bases). CDR3 length: 14 amino acids. Per the germline V gene, CDR1 is SGHKS and CDR2 is YYEKEE (reference sequence). V dropped 1 base and J dropped 1 base, with 8 bases sitting between them. CDR3 in amino acids: CASSLLGANTEAFF. The CDR3 DNA is TGTGCCAGCAGCTTGTTGGGGGCGAACACTGAAGCTTTCTTT. The entire variable domain, with the rest obtained from reference TRBV5-5 and TRBJ1-1, is as follows: DAGVTQSPTHLIKTRGQQVTLRCSPISGHKSVSWYQQVLGQGPQFIFQYYEKEERGRGNFPDRFSARQFPNYSSELNVNALLLGDSALYLCASSLLGANTEAFFGQGTRLTVV.

The V call is TRBV6-5, the J call TRBJ1-1, with 8 bases matching TRBD1. The CDR3 runs to 16 residues. Trimming cost V 0 bases and J 1 base; bases outside gene matches: 4. Germline V gene data show CDR1 as MNHEY and CDR2 as SVGAGI. The CDR3 DNA follows: TGTGCCAGCAGTTACTCTACAGGGGGGACGAACACTGAAGCTTTCTTT. Amino acids: CASSYSTGGTNTEAFF.

The chain has TRBV3-1 (or the pseudogene TRBV3-2) and TRBJ1-2, with D perhaps TRBD1 (6 bases). This CDR3 has 16 residues. Germline assignment: CDR1 LGHDT and CDR2 YNNKEL (reference sequence). Deletions cut 1 base from V and 4 bases from J, with 16 bases between. CDR3 sequence (DNA): TGTGCCAGCAGCCAAGGGGGGCGGGGGTTACCCTATGGCTACACCTTC. Its protein product is CASSQGGRGLPYGYTF.

The chain links TRBV19 to TRBJ2-7; TRBD2 matches at 12 bases. Germline V gene sequence: CDR1 LNHDA, CDR2 SQIVND (reference sequence). The CDR3 covers 17 residues. Trimming took 2 bases from V and 0 from J; bases not matched to a gene: 5. CDR3 in DNA: TGTGCCAGTAGTATACCTAGGACTAGCGGGACCTCCTACGAGCAGTACTTC. This codes for CASSIPRTSGTSYEQYF. Full variable domain (remainder filled in from reference TRBV19 and TRBJ2-7): DGGITQSPKYLFRKEGQNVTLSCEQNLNHDAMYWYRQDPGQGLRLIYYSQIVNDFQKGDIAEGYSVSREKKESFPLTVTSAQKNPTAFYLCASSIPRTSGTSYEQYFGPGTRLTVT.

The chain carries TRBV6-5 and TRBJ1-4; 8 bases map to TRBD1. The CDR3 extends over 14 amino acids. Per germline, CDR1 MNHEY and CDR2 SVGAGI. V dropped 6 bases and J dropped 7; count of bases not matched to a gene: 7. In DNA form, the CDR3 reads TGTGCCAGCAGATTGACAGGGGCGGTTGAAAAACTGTTTTTT. Amino acids: CASRLTGAVEKLFF.

The chain uses TRBV28 and TRBJ2-4, with a tentative D call TRBD1 (6 bases). The CDR3 consists of 15 residues. V lost 6 bases and J 3 bases, leaving 15 bases between the germline ends. Germline CDR1 MDHEN, CDR2 SYDVKM. This CDR3 reads CASSRQVKGKNIQYF. In nucleotides, the CDR3 is TGTGCCAGCAGCCGACAGGTTAAAGGCAAAAACATTCAGTACTTC.

The chain couples TRBV27 to TRBJ1-1; unclear D gene. The CDR3 has 15 amino acids. The ends were cut back, 4 bases at V and 3 bases at J, with 15 bases in the middle. Germline V gene sequence: CDR1 MNHEY, CDR2 SMNVEV (reference sequence). The chain's CDR3 is CASSSNLGRDTEAFF. As DNA, the CDR3 is TGTGCCAGCAGTTCCAATCTCGGGAGGGACACTGAAGCTTTCTTT.

The rearrangement joins TRBV9 to TRBJ1-1, with 8 bases that match TRBD1. This CDR3 is built from 15 residues. V shed 4 bases, J shed 5 bases, and the junction held 10 bases outside the gene matches. The germline gives CDR1 SGDLS, CDR2 YYNGEE. The CDR3 bases are TGTGCCAGCAGCCCACAGGGGGGAGGGGGGACTGAAGCTTTCTTT. This sequence encodes CASSPQGGGGTEAFF.

This clone has more than one count but fewer than ten. The V gene is TRBV6-4, the J gene TRBJ2-5; 7 bases map to TRBD1. CDR1 and CDR2 from the germline V gene are MRHNA and SNTAGT. This CDR3 has 13 residues. Trimming removed 5 bases from V and 5 bases from J; junction bases left unmatched: 5. CDR3 sequence: CASSPTGNETQYF. The CDR3 DNA reads as TGTGCCAGCAGTCCGACAGGGAACGAGACCCAGTACTTC.

V gene TRBV19 combines with J gene TRBJ1-1; 7 nucleotides align to TRBD1. CDR3 length: 13 amino acids. Germline values: CDR1 LNHDA, CDR2 SQIVND (reference sequence). V shed 8 bases and J 1 base; nucleotides not matched to a gene: 4. CDR3 in DNA: TGTGCCAGTCGGGGGACAGAGAACACTGAAGCTTTCTTT. Amino acids: CASRGTENTEAFF.

The V gene is TRBV28, the J gene TRBJ1-2; perhaps TRBD1 as D (6 bases). This CDR3 spans 12 amino acids. The V and J ends lost 5 bases and 5 bases respectively, with 9 bases between them. CDR1 MDHEN and CDR2 SYDVKM come from the germline V gene. CDR3: CASSPGQYGYTF. The CDR3 DNA follows: TGTGCCAGCAGTCCAGGACAGTATGGCTACACCTTC.

The rearrangement uses TRBV7-3 and TRBJ2-5; 7 bases align to TRBD2. Germline CDR1 is SGHTA and CDR2 is FQGTGA. Germline trimming cut 5 bases from V and 5 bases from J; bases unmatched to any gene: 5. The CDR3 has 13 residues. The CDR3 here is CASSIGTKETQYF. CDR3 in DNA: TGTGCCAGCAGCATTGGGACTAAGGAGACCCAGTACTTC.

The chain recombines TRBV7-9 with TRBJ2-2; TRBD1 agrees at 11 bases. The V segment lost 4 bases and the J segment 3 bases; nucleotides outside the gene matches: 1. Germline CDR1 is SEHNR and CDR2 is FQNEAQ (reference sequence). The CDR3 has 15 amino acids. The CDR3 here is CASSWTGGDTGELFF. CDR3 sequence (DNA): TGTGCCAGCAGCTGGACAGGGGGCGACACCGGGGAGCTGTTTTTT.

This chain uses TRBV3-1 (or the pseudogene TRBV3-2) with TRBJ2-7; 10 bases line up with TRBD2. The CDR3 totals 14 residues. The V gene end was trimmed by 2 bases and the J gene end by 4 bases; junction bases not matched to a gene: 2. CDR1 is LGHDT, CDR2 YNNKEL, per germline (reference sequence). This CDR3 reads CASSQLAGVYEQYF. As DNA, the CDR3 is TGTGCCAGCAGCCAACTAGCGGGAGTTTACGAGCAGTACTTC.

The chain recombines TRBV19 with TRBJ2-2; 7 nucleotides match TRBD2. Trimming cost V 5 bases and J 5 bases; bases outside gene matches: 11. This CDR3 spans 16 amino acids. Germline V gives CDR1 LNHDA, CDR2 SQIVND (reference sequence). The CDR3 DNA is TGTGCCAGTAGTGAAAGACTAGCATTGAGGACCGGGGAGCTGTTTTTT. Amino acids: CASSERLALRTGELFF. The variable domain in full, with the rest retrieved from reference TRBV19 and TRBJ2-2, is DGGITQSPKYLFRKEGQNVTLSCEQNLNHDAMYWYRQDPGQGLRLIYYSQIVNDFQKGDIAEGYSVSREKKESFPLTVTSAQKNPTAFYLCASSERLALRTGELFFGEGSRLTVL.

The chain has TRBV7-2 and TRBJ2-7; D is perhaps TRBD2 (5 bases). Trimming took 6 bases from V and 5 from J, leaving 14 bases between them. The CDR3 has 13 amino acids. The germline CDR1 and CDR2 sequences are SGHTA and FQGNSA. The CDR3 sequence is CASRPGVDDEQYF. CDR3 sequence (DNA): TGTGCCAGCAGGCCCGGGGTGGATGACGAGCAGTACTTC.

This rearrangement joins TRBV5-6 to TRBJ1-4, with D tentatively TRBD1 (5 bases). The CDR3 covers 14 residues. The V gene's germline CDR1 is SGHDT and CDR2 YYEEEE. V gave up 6 bases and J gave up 2 bases, with 11 bases separating them. CDR3 nucleotides: TGTGCCAGCACCCGCCGGGGGACTAATGAAAAACTGTTTTTT. Translated, it gives CASTRRGTNEKLFF.

The chain employs TRBV20-1 and TRBJ1-1; a weak D match, TRBD1 (5 bases). The CDR3 totals 14 residues. Germline CDR1 DFQATT, CDR2 SNEGSKA (reference sequence). Trimming removed 3 bases at V and 4 bases at J, with 15 bases between. CDR3 in DNA: TGCAGTGCTAGTATCCTCTCGGGGGGCACTGAAGCTTTCTTT. Protein sequence: CSASILSGGTEAFF.